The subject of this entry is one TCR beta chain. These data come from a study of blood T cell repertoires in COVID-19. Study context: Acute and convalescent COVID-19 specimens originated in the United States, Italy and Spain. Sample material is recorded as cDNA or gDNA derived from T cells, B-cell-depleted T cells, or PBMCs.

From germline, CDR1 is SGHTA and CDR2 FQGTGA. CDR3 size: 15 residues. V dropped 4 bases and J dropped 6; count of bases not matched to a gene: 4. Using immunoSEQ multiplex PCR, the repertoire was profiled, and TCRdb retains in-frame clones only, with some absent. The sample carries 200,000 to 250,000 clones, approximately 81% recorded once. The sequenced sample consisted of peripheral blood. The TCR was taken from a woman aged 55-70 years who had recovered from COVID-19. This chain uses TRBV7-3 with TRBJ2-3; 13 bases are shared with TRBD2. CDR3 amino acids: CASSSGTSGTDTQYF. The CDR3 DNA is TGTGCCAGCAGCTCAGGGACTAGCGGGACGGATACGCAGTATTTT. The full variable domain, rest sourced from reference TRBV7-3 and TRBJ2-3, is GAGVSQTPSNKVTEKGKYVELRCDPISGHTALYWYRQSLGQGPEFLIYFQGTGAADDSGLPNDRFFAVRPEGSVSTLKIQRTERGDSAVYLCASSSGTSGTDTQYFGPGTRLTVL.